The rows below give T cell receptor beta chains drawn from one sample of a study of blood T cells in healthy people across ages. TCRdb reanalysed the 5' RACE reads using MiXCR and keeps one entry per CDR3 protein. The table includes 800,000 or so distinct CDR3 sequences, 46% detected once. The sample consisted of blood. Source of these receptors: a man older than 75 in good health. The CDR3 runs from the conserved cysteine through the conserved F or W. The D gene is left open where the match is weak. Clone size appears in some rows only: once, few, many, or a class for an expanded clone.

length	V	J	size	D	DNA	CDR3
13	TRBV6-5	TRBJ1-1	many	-	TGTGCCAGCAGTTACGGACAGAGCACTGAAGCTTTCTTT	CASSYGQSTEAFF
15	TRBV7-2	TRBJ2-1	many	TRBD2	TGTGCCAGCTCACCCGGGACTAGCGGGTTTAATGAGCAGTTCTTC	CASSPGTSGFNEQFF
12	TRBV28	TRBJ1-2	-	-	TGTGCCAGCAGTTCGGCCGCTCCTGGCTACACCTTC	CASSSAAPGYTF
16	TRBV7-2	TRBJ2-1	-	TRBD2	TGTGCCAGCAGCTTAGGTATCGGGAGGCGAGGTGATGAGCAGTTCTTC	CASSLGIGRRGDEQFF
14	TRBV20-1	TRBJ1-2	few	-	TGCAGTGCTAGAGAAAACGTAGCTAACTATGGCTACACCTTC	CSARENVANYGYTF
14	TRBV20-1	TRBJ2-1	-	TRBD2	TGCAGTGCTAGAGGGCTAGCGGAGTACAATGAGCAGTTCTTC	CSARGLAEYNEQFF
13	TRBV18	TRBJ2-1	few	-	TGTGCCAGCTCACCACTTGACCTCAATGAGCAGTTCTTC	CASSPLDLNEQFF
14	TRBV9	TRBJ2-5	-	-	TGTGCCAGCAGCATCGGCGGGGTGCAAGAGACCCAGTACTTC	CASSIGGVQETQYF
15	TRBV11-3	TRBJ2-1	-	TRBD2	TGTGCCAGCAGCTTGCTACTAGCGAGAGTGGGTGAGCAGTTCTTC	CASSLLLARVGEQFF
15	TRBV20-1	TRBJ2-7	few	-	TGCAGTGCTAGATTCCCAGGACAGAAACTCTACGAGCAGTACTTC	CSARFPGQKLYEQYF
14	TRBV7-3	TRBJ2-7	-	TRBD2	TGTGTCAGCAGCTTATCCGGGGGGGGTGACGAGCAGTACTTC	CVSSLSGGGDEQYF
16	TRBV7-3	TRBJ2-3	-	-	TGTGCCAGCAGCCCACAGGGGCAGGGGGGGGCAGATACGCAGTATTTT	CASSPQGQGGADTQYF
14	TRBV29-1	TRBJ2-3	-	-	TGCAGCGTTGGGGGCGTCGAAACCGCAGATACGCAGTATTTT	CSVGGVETADTQYF
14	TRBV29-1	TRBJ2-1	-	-	TGCAGCGTTGACGGTCGGAAACTATACAATGAGCAGTTCTTC	CSVDGRKLYNEQFF
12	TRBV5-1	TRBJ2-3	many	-	TGCGCCAGCAGCTTGAGGGCGGATACGCAGTATTTT	CASSLRADTQYF
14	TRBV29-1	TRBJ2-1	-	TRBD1	TGCAGCGTTGAAGTGGGGGACAGGGGGAATGAGCAGTTCTTC	CSVEVGDRGNEQFF
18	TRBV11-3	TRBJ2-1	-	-	TGTGCCAGCAGGAGCCCGGGGGTAGCCGCGGGCTCCTACAATGAGCAGTTCTTC	CASRSPGVAAGSYNEQFF
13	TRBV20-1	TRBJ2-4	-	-	TGCAGTGCTAGGAAGTGGGAAAGGGACATTCAGTACTTC	CSARKWERDIQYF
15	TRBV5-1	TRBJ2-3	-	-	TGCGCCAGCAGCTCTGACAGAGCTAGCACAGATACGCAGTATTTT	CASSSDRASTDTQYF
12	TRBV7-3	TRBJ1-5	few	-	TGTGCCAGCAGCCCGAGGTGTCAGCCCCAGCATTTT	CASSPRCQPQHF
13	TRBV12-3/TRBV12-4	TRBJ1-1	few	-	TGTGCCAGCAGTTTCGGGGATAACACTGAAGCTTTCTTT	CASSFGDNTEAFF
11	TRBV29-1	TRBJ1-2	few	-	TGCAGCGTTTCAGACACGTATGGCTACACCTTC	CSVSDTYGYTF
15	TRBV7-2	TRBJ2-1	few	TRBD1	TGTGCCAGCAGCTTAGATCCAGGGGGCCACAATGAGCAGTTCTTC	CASSLDPGGHNEQFF
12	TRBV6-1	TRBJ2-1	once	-	TGTGCCAGCAGTGAGTTCCTGGGCGAGCAGTTCTTC	CASSEFLGEQFF
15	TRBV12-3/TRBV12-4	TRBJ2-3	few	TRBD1	TGTGCCAGCAGTTATACAGGGGGCAGCGCAGATACGCAGTATTTT	CASSYTGGSADTQYF
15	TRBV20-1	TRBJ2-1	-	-	TGCAGTGCTAGTCCCCCCGGGAGAAAGTACAATGAGCAGTTCTTC	CSASPPGRKYNEQFF
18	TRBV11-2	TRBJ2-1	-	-	TGTGCCAGCAGCTCCCTTACCCTTAGCGGACTATCCTACAATGAGCAGTTCTTC	CASSSLTLSGLSYNEQFF
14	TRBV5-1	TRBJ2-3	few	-	TGCGCCAGCAGCCAAGGACAGAGCACAGATACGCAGTATTTT	CASSQGQSTDTQYF
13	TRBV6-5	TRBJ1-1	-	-	TGTGCCAGCAGTGACGACAGTTTTACTGAAGCTTTCTTT	CASSDDSFTEAFF
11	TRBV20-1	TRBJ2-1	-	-	TGCAGTGCTGCCGTCATCAATGAGCAGTTCTTC	CSAAVINEQFF
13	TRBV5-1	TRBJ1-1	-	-	TGCGCCAGCAGCTTGTGGGAGGGGACTGAAGCTTTTTTT	CASSLWEGTEAFF
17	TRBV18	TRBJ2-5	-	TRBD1	TGTGCCAGCTCACCCAACAGGGGCCAAAGGTACCAAGAGACCCAGTACTTC	CASSPNRGQRYQETQYF
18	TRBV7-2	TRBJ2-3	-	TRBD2	TGTGCCAGCAGCTTAGTACTAGCGGGAGGAGCGGACACAGATACGCAGTATTTT	CASSLVLAGGADTDTQYF
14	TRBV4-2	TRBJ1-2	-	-	TGTGCCAACAGCCCCCGGACACTATCCTATGGCTACACCTTC	CANSPRTLSYGYTF
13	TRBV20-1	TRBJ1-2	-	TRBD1	TGCAGTGCCGTTTGGGACAGGCAAAATGGCTACACCTTC	CSAVWDRQNGYTF
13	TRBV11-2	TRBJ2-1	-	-	TGTGCCAGCAGCGTAGTCAGGGCTTATAAGCAGTTCTTC	CASSVVRAYKQFF
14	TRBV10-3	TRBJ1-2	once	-	TGTGCCATCAGTGCCAAGGGCGAGGACTATGGCTACACCTTC	CAISAKGEDYGYTF
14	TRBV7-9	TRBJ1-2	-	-	TGTGCCAGCAGCGCAAATTGGGGTGACTATGGCTACACCTTC	CASSANWGDYGYTF
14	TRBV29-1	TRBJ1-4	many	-	TGCAGCGTCCGGGACTCATCAACTAATGAAAAACTGTTTTTT	CSVRDSSTNEKLFF
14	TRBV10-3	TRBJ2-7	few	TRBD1	TGTGCCATCAGCACCGGGACAGGGGTCTACGAGCAGTACTTC	CAISTGTGVYEQYF
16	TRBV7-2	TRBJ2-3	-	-	TGTGCCAGCAGCTTAGCGAGGGCAGACTCCACAGATACGCAGTATTTT	CASSLARADSTDTQYF
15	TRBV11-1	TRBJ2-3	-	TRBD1	TGTGCCAGCAGCGCCCGACAGGGTCCGCCCCATACGCAGTATTTT	CASSARQGPPHTQYF
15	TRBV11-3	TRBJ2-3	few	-	TGTGCCAGCAGCAAAGACTCTACATCGGCAGATACGCAGTATTTT	CASSKDSTSADTQYF
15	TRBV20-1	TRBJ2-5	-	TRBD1	TGCAGTGCCCGTCGGACAGGTGCCACCTTCAATGAGCAGTACTTC	CSARRTGATFNEQYF
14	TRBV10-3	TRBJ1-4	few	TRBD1	TGTGCCATCAGTGAAGCCGGGACAGGGAGCGGACTGTTTTTT	CAISEAGTGSGLFF
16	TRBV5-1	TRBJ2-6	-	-	TGCGCCAGCAGCCAATCAACAGGGCCTGGGGCCAACGTCCTGACTTTC	CASSQSTGPGANVLTF
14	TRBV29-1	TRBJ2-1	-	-	TGCAGCGTCCTTTCGGCTACAACCTACAATGAGCAGTTCTTC	CSVLSATTYNEQFF
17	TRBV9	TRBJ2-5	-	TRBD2	TGTGCCAGCAGCCCGCCTGGGACTAGCGGGTATCAAGAGACCCAGTACTTC	CASSPPGTSGYQETQYF
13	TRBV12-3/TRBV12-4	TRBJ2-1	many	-	TGTGCCAGCAGTTTAGCGCAAACTACTGAGCAGTTCTTC	CASSLAQTTEQFF